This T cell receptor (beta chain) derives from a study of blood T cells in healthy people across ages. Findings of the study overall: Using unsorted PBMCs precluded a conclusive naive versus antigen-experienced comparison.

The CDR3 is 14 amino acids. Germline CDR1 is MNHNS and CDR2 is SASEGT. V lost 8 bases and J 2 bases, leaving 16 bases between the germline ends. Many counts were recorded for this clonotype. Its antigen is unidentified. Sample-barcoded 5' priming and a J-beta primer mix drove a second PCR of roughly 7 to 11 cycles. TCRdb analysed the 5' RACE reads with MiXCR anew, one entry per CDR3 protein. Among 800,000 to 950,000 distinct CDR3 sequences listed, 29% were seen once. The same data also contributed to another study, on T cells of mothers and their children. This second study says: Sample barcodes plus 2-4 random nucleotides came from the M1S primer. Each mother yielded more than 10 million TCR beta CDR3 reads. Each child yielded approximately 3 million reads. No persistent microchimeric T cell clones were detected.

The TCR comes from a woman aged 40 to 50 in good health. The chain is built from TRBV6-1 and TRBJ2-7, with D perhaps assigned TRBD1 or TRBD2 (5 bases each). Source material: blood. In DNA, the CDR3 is TGTGCCAGCTTGGGGGTCTCACGAACCTACGAGCAGTACTTC. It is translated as CASLGVSRTYEQYF.